This T cell receptor beta chain came from a study of cytomegalovirus exposure and HLA in healthy donors. Notes on the study in general: Most TCR sequences showed up rarely, but some public TCRs showed up in many donors. Among the CMV-associated chains, a few were confirmed in vitro as specific for CMV antigens.

Per the germline V gene, CDR1 is SGHAT and CDR2 is FQDESV (reference sequence). The CDR3 is 15 amino acids. V was shortened by 1 base and J by 5 bases, with 14 bases between the two germline ends. The PCR had 60 Vbeta and 13 Jbeta primers. Profiled with immunoSEQ multiplex PCR; TCRdb holds only in-frame clones, not every one. This table holds some 130,000 clones. Points on this clone: Its antigen is currently unknown.

Donors showed nominal health when sampled, although they likely had unrecorded immune exposures. The TCR originated in a woman in her thirties or forties in good health and CMV-seropositive. The chain recombines TRBV11-1 with TRBJ2-5; maybe TRBD2 (5 bases). Sequencing was done on a sample of PBMCs. DNA for the CDR3: TGTGCCAGCAGCTTAGTGATGGGAGAATGGGAGACCCAGTACTTC. Translation: CASSLVMGEWETQYF.